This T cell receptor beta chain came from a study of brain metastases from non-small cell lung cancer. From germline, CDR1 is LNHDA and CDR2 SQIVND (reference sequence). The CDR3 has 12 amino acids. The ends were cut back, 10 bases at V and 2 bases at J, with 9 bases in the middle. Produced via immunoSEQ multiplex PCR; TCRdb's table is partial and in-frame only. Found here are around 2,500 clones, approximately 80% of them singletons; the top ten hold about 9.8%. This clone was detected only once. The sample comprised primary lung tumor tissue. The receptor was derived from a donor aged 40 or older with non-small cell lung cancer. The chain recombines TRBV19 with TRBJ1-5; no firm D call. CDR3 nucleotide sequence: TGTGCCACTTCTTCCCGCAATCAGCCCCAGCATTTT. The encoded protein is CATSSRNQPQHF.